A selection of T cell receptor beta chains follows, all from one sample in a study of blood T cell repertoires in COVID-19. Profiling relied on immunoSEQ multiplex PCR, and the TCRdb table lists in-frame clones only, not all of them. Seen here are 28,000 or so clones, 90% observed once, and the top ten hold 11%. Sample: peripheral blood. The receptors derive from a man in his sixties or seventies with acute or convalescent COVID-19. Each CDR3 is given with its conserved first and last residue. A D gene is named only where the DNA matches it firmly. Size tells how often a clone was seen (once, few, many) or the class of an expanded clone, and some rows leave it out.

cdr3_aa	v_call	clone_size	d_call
CASSQAGANTQYF	TRBV3-1/TRBV3-2	-	-
CASSLMGQGFAEQYF	TRBV7-9	-	TRBD1
CASSYSGVNNQPQHF	TRBV6-5	-	-
CASSPVEVLQPQHF	TRBV7-8	few	-
CASSEGQDSNQPQHF	TRBV9	-	TRBD1
CSASPLWVASGQETQYF	TRBV20-1	-	TRBD2
CASSLVLDYRTDTQYF	TRBV5-4	-	-
CASSQGGGEQYF	TRBV3-1/TRBV3-2	-	-
CSVEAPGGKKETQYF	TRBV29-1	-	TRBD2
CASSQLSNEKLFF	TRBV3-1/TRBV3-2	-	-
CASSLAGGQGRVEQYF	TRBV7-9	-	TRBD1
CASSFGGEQYF	TRBV7-9	-	TRBD2
CASSVDRGRNEQFF	TRBV11-2	-	TRBD1